These T cell receptor beta chains were read from a single sample in a study of CXCR3-negative and CXCR3-positive naive CD8 T cells. TCRdb reprocessed the 5' RACE reads, with one entry per CDR3 protein and no DNA. The sample has approximately 26,000 distinct CDR3 sequences. The sample consisted of naive CXCR3- CD8+ T cells from blood. All receptors come from a human donor in good health. Some clones in this sample may be carry-over from other donors' samples. CDR3s include the opening cysteine and the closing phenylalanine or tryptophan. Clone size appears in some rows only: once, few, many, or a class for an expanded clone.

CDR3aa: CSARTGSTEAFF
j_gene: TRBJ1-1
v_gene: TRBV29-1
abundance: .

CDR3aa: CSARDVGVGTEAFF
j_gene: TRBJ1-1
v_gene: TRBV20-1
abundance: .

CDR3aa: CASSHRDRTYEQYF
j_gene: TRBJ2-7
v_gene: TRBV7-9
abundance: .

CDR3aa: CASSNTGELFF
j_gene: TRBJ2-2
v_gene: TRBV27
abundance: .

CDR3aa: CASGPGSGANVLTF
j_gene: TRBJ2-6
v_gene: TRBV30
abundance: .

CDR3aa: CASSLAQTGEQYF
j_gene: TRBJ2-7
v_gene: TRBV12-3/TRBV12-4
abundance: .

CDR3aa: CASSSLLLTSGYSYNEQFF
j_gene: TRBJ2-1
v_gene: TRBV7-9
abundance: .

CDR3aa: CASSLGPSGANVLTF
j_gene: TRBJ2-6
v_gene: TRBV11-1
abundance: .

CDR3aa: CASSQVLTGENTEAFF
j_gene: TRBJ1-1
v_gene: TRBV4-1
abundance: .

CDR3aa: CASSPGRTGWGAFF
j_gene: TRBJ1-1
v_gene: TRBV5-4
abundance: .

CDR3aa: CSARERTLHNEQFF
j_gene: TRBJ2-1
v_gene: TRBV20-1
abundance: .

CDR3aa: CSVEDPGRDTGELFF
j_gene: TRBJ2-2
v_gene: TRBV29-1
abundance: .

CDR3aa: CASSQDQAGWNTEAFF
j_gene: TRBJ1-1
v_gene: TRBV4-3
abundance: .

CDR3aa: CASSYSPFNTGELFF
j_gene: TRBJ2-2
v_gene: TRBV6-5
abundance: .

CDR3aa: CSYGTGGTEAFF
j_gene: TRBJ1-1
v_gene: TRBV29-1
abundance: .

CDR3aa: CASSLRGTGANVLTF
j_gene: TRBJ2-6
v_gene: TRBV7-9
abundance: .

CDR3aa: CASSLGLLEQYF
j_gene: TRBJ2-7
v_gene: TRBV7-9
abundance: .

CDR3aa: CASSQQISGNYEQYF
j_gene: TRBJ2-7
v_gene: TRBV4-1
abundance: .

CDR3aa: CASSPDLTGSLVYEAFF
j_gene: TRBJ1-1
v_gene: TRBV18
abundance: medium-sized

CDR3aa: CASSFGTGRSYEQYF
j_gene: TRBJ2-7
v_gene: TRBV28
abundance: .

CDR3aa: CASSSLNNYGYTF
j_gene: TRBJ1-2
v_gene: TRBV7-2
abundance: .

CDR3aa: CASRPRGRGKPTEAFF
j_gene: TRBJ1-1
v_gene: TRBV25-1
abundance: .

CDR3aa: CATRTGNTDTQYF
j_gene: TRBJ2-3
v_gene: TRBV10-1
abundance: .

CDR3aa: CSVEGDPYEQYF
j_gene: TRBJ2-7
v_gene: TRBV29-1
abundance: .

CDR3aa: CASSPTWDTGELFF
j_gene: TRBJ2-2
v_gene: TRBV5-5
abundance: .

CDR3aa: CASSQEIGGNSYEQYF
j_gene: TRBJ2-7
v_gene: TRBV4-3
abundance: .

CDR3aa: CASSTSTGGSLHF
j_gene: TRBJ1-6
v_gene: TRBV19
abundance: .

CDR3aa: CASSYGEMNTEAFF
j_gene: TRBJ1-1
v_gene: TRBV6-2/TRBV6-3
abundance: .

CDR3aa: CASSQDFTYYEQYF
j_gene: TRBJ2-7
v_gene: TRBV3-1
abundance: .

CDR3aa: CASSLAGTQTEAFF
j_gene: TRBJ1-1
v_gene: TRBV7-6
abundance: .

CDR3aa: CASSFHLDRVETQYF
j_gene: TRBJ2-5
v_gene: TRBV7-9
abundance: .

CDR3aa: CASSLGGRTEAFF
j_gene: TRBJ1-1
v_gene: TRBV27
abundance: medium-sized

CDR3aa: CATSRARGRSEQFF
j_gene: TRBJ2-1
v_gene: TRBV15
abundance: .

CDR3aa: CSVAGSRAEQYF
j_gene: TRBJ2-7
v_gene: TRBV29-1
abundance: .

CDR3aa: CSARDPDAGGRYEQYF
j_gene: TRBJ2-7
v_gene: TRBV20-1
abundance: .

CDR3aa: CSVEGGNYNEQFF
j_gene: TRBJ2-1
v_gene: TRBV29-1
abundance: .

CDR3aa: CASSASGTSGSYEQFF
j_gene: TRBJ2-1
v_gene: TRBV7-6
abundance: .

CDR3aa: CASSYPTGGELFF
j_gene: TRBJ2-2
v_gene: TRBV6-5
abundance: .

CDR3aa: CASIRQDQETQYF
j_gene: TRBJ2-5
v_gene: TRBV28
abundance: .

CDR3aa: CASSPAGYTGELFF
j_gene: TRBJ2-2
v_gene: TRBV28
abundance: .

CDR3aa: CASSPGTGNGYTF
j_gene: TRBJ1-2
v_gene: TRBV28
abundance: .

CDR3aa: CSGRIAEKLFF
j_gene: TRBJ1-4
v_gene: TRBV29-1
abundance: .

CDR3aa: CASSQRDTGNQPQHF
j_gene: TRBJ1-5
v_gene: TRBV4-1
abundance: medium-sized

CDR3aa: CASSLAPEQYF
j_gene: TRBJ2-7
v_gene: TRBV7-7
abundance: medium-sized

CDR3aa: CASSHASNTGELFF
j_gene: TRBJ2-2
v_gene: TRBV7-9
abundance: .

CDR3aa: CASSPGLRDIQYF
j_gene: TRBJ2-4
v_gene: TRBV12-3/TRBV12-4
abundance: .

CDR3aa: CASSSTEPAYEQYF
j_gene: TRBJ2-7
v_gene: TRBV12-3/TRBV12-4
abundance: .

CDR3aa: CTSSQRDRDGAEAFF
j_gene: TRBJ1-1
v_gene: TRBV4-3
abundance: .

CDR3aa: CASSQPQGALDNEQFF
j_gene: TRBJ2-1
v_gene: TRBV4-2
abundance: .

CDR3aa: CASSFGTGDEAFF
j_gene: TRBJ1-1
v_gene: TRBV27
abundance: .

CDR3aa: CASSQLAGADTQYF
j_gene: TRBJ2-3
v_gene: TRBV2
abundance: .

CDR3aa: CASIDPDRGDSEAFF
j_gene: TRBJ1-1
v_gene: TRBV7-9
abundance: .

CDR3aa: CASSSLWDGYTF
j_gene: TRBJ1-2
v_gene: TRBV7-9
abundance: medium-sized

CDR3aa: CASSSAGTGELFF
j_gene: TRBJ2-2
v_gene: TRBV5-1
abundance: .

CDR3aa: CASSEWGEGDF
j_gene: TRBJ2-7
v_gene: TRBV2
abundance: .

CDR3aa: CASSPRGGYEQYF
j_gene: TRBJ2-7
v_gene: TRBV7-3
abundance: .